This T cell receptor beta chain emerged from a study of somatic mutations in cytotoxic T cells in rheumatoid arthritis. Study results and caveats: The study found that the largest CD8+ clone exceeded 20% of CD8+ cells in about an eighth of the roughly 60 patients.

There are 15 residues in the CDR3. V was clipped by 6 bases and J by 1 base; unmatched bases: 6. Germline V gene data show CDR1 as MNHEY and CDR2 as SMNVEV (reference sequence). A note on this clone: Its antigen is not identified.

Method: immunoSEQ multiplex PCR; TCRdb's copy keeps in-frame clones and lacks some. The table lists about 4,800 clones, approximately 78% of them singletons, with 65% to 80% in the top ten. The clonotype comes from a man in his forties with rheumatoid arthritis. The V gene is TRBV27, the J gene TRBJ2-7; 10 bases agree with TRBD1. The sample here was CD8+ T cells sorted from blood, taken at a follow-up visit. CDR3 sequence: CASRTGTGVSYEQYF. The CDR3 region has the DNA TGTGCCAGCAGAACCGGGACAGGGGTTTCCTACGAGCAGTACTTC.